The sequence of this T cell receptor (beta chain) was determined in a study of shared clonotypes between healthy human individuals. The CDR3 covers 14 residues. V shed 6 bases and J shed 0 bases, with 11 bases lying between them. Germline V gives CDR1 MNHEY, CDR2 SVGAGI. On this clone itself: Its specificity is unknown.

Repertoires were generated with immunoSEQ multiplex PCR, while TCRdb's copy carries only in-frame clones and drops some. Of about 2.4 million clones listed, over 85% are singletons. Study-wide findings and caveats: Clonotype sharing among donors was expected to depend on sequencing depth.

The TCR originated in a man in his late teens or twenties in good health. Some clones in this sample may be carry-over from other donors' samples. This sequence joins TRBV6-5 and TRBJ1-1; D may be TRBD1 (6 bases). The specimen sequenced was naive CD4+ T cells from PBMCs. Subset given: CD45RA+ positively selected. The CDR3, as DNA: TGTGCCAGCAGACCCGGACAGTTGAACACTGAAGCTTTCTTT. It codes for CASRPGQLNTEAFF.